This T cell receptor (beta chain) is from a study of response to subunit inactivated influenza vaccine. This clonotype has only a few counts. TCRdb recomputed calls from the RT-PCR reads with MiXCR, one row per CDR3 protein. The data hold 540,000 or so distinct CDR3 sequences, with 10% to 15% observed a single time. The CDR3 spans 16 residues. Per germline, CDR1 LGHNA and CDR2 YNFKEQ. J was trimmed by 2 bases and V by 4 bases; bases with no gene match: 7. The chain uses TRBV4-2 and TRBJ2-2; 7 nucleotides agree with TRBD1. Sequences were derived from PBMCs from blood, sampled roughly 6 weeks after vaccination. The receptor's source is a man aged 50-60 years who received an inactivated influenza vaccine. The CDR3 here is CASSPAAGGNTGELFF. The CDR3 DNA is TGTGCCAGCAGCCCAGCGGCAGGGGGAAACACCGGGGAGCTGTTTTTT.